This T cell receptor (beta chain) came from a study of T-cell memory formation after mild COVID-19. Study conclusions and caveats: SARS-CoV-2 specificity of second-wave clones peaking day 37 was unconfirmed. The appearance of some responding clones in pre-infection memory suggested that cross-reactive memory joined. Clones that contracted clustered mainly in CM and EM if CD4+ and in EMRA if CD8+.

Germline assignment: CDR1 SGHRS and CDR2 YFSETQ. The CDR3 covers 14 residues. Trimming cost V 4 bases and J 4 bases, with 12 bases left between them. 5'RACE with constant-segment primers built TCRalpha and TCRbeta cDNA libraries with UMIs. Each CDR3 protein is one row after TCRdb ran MiXCR on the 5' RACE reads. Of around 390,000 distinct CDR3 sequences listed, 16% are singletons. About this clonotype: Its cognate antigen is unknown.

Sequences were obtained from PBMCs or a T cell subset sorted from them (not recorded which). The chain has TRBV5-1 and TRBJ1-3; D is perhaps TRBD1 (6 bases). The sequence came from a man younger than 35 who had mild COVID-19 (a few samples of this study predate the infection). Cell type and time point are not known. CDR3 DNA sequence: TGCGCCAGCAGCACGGGGGCAAAGGGAAACACCATATATTTT. Its protein product is CASSTGAKGNTIYF.